This T cell receptor (beta chain) is from a study of blood T cell repertoires in COVID-19. Study as a whole: From the United States, Italy and Spain came samples of acute and convalescent COVID-19. Nucleic acid was either cDNA or gDNA, and it came from T cells, B-cell-depleted T cells, or PBMCs.

This CDR3 is 15 amino acids long. The V gene lost 5 bases and the J gene lost 1 base, with 14 bases spanning the gap. The germline V gene encodes CDR1 SGHTA and CDR2 FQGNSA. Clones were sequenced by immunoSEQ multiplex PCR, and TCRdb holds only the in-frame ones, with some missing. The repertoire has fewer than 300,000 clones, around 83% of them found once; the top ten carry 5.7%. This chain joins TRBV7-2 and TRBJ1-1; the D is unclear. The clonotype was recovered from an elderly man with acute or convalescent COVID-19. The sequencing sample was made of peripheral blood. CDR3 in amino acids: CASSPRPHTNTEAFF. In DNA form, the CDR3 reads TGTGCCAGCAGCCCCCGCCCCCACACGAACACTGAAGCTTTCTTT. The full variable domain, completed using reference TRBV7-2 and TRBJ1-1, is GAGVSQSPSNKVTEKGKDVELRCDPISGHTALYWYRQSLGQGLEFLIYFQGNSAPDKSGLPSDRFSAERTGGSVSTLTIQRTQQEDSAVYLCASSPRPHTNTEAFFGQGTRLTVV.